This TCR beta chain was captured in a study of cytomegalovirus exposure and HLA in healthy donors. The count of this clone is one. The antigen remains undetermined. Use of 60 Vbeta and 13 Jbeta primers characterized the PCR. The repertoire was sequenced with immunoSEQ multiplex PCR; TCRdb's copy has only in-frame clones and lacks some. The profile shows some 100,000 clones, approximately 71% of them singletons. Germline loops: CDR1 SGHTS, CDR2 YDEGEE. Trimming took 4 bases from V and 0 from J, leaving 17 bases between them. This CDR3 spans 17 amino acids. Study-wide results and caveats: Analyzed later, association rates of TCRs varied across HLA loci, with DRB1 most and HLA-C fewest.

The receptor's source is a young woman in good health and CMV-seropositive. The chain recombines TRBV5-8 with TRBJ2-1, with D maybe TRBD2 (6 bases). Sequencing was performed on PBMCs. For the CDR3, the DNA is TGTGCCAGCAGCCTCTCTTGGGCGGGAAGCTCCTACAATGAGCAGTTCTTC. Translated, it gives CASSLSWAGSSYNEQFF.